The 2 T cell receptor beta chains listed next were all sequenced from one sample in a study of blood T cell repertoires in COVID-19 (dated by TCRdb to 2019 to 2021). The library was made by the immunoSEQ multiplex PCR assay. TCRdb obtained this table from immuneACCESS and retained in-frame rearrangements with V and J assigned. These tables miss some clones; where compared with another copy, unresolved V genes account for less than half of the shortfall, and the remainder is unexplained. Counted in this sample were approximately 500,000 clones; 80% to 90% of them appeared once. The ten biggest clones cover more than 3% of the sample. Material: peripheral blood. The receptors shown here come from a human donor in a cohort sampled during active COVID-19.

CDR3 in amino acids: CASSLGQGPPLHF. CDR3 DNA: TGTGCCAGCAGCTTAGGACAGGGACCACCCCTCCACTTT. The chain links TRBV7-2 to TRBJ1-6, with 7 nucleotides matching TRBD1. The germline V gene has CDR1 SGHTA and CDR2 FQGNSA. The CDR3 sequence is 13 residues long. With 1 base clipped from V and 11 bases from J, the junction kept 2 bases outside the gene matches.

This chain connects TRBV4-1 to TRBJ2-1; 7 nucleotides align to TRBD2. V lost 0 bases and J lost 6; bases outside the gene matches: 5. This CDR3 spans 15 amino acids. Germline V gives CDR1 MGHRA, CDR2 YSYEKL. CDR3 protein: CASSQELAKFNEQFF. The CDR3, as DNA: TGCGCCAGCAGCCAAGAACTAGCGAAATTCAATGAGCAGTTCTTC.